These 14 T cell receptor beta chains came from one sample sequenced in a study of human T cells and chemical hapten exposure. Sample time point: patch test 2, 6 weeks after DPC sensitization. Treatment meaning: therapeutic diphenylcyclopropenone sensitization with weekly scalp DPC. MiXCR, run by TCRdb on the RACE reads, gives a single entry per CDR3 protein. The sample includes approximately 68,000 distinct CDR3 sequences, over 6.5% of them seen just once. The specimen comprised whole blood, sampled in connection with sensitization to the hapten diphenylcyclopropenone (DPC). These receptors all come from a woman aged 45-59 years with alopecia areata. Some clones in this sample may be carry-over from other donors' samples.

This clonotype was seen many times. The genes are TRBV12-3 or TRBV12-4 and TRBJ1-1, with D possibly matching TRBD1 (5 bases). V lost 1 base and J 6 bases, leaving 9 bases between the germline ends. This CDR3 has 13 amino acids. CDR3 protein: CASSLDRYAEAFF. The CDR3 DNA is TGTGCCAGCAGTTTAGACAGGTACGCTGAAGCTTTCTTT.

V and J are TRBV19 and TRBJ2-7, with TRBD2 matching 10 bases. This CDR3 contains 13 residues. Trimming removed 7 bases from V and 4 bases from J; junction bases left unmatched: 4. CDR1 and CDR2 from the germline V gene are LNHDA and SQIVND (reference sequence). Here the CDR3 DNA reads TGTGCCAGTACTCCAGCGGGAGGGTACGAGCAGTACTTC. This sequence encodes CASTPAGGYEQYF.

The chain employs TRBV5-4 and TRBJ2-7; 8 bases fit TRBD2. Per the germline V gene, CDR1 is SGHNT and CDR2 is YYREEE (reference sequence). CDR3 size: 14 residues. With 3 bases clipped from V and 2 bases from J, the junction kept 4 bases outside the gene matches. The CDR3 sequence is CASSSTSGPYEQYF. For the CDR3, the DNA is TGTGCCAGCAGCTCCACTAGCGGACCCTACGAGCAGTACTTC.

This rearrangement joins TRBV12-3 or TRBV12-4 to TRBJ1-2; TRBD1 agrees at 7 bases. There are 17 residues in the CDR3. The junction had 14 bases not matched to a gene; V was cut back by 3 bases and J by 4 bases. CDR3 sequence reads: CASSFIEGGSVRYGYTF. CDR3 nucleotides: TGTGCCAGCAGTTTTATTGAAGGGGGCAGCGTACGCTATGGCTACACCTTC.

Many counts were recorded for this clonotype. The chain employs TRBV15 and TRBJ1-6; possibly TRBD1 for D (6 bases). The CDR3 covers 15 residues. CDR1 and CDR2 from the germline V gene are LNHNV and YYDKDF (reference sequence). V shed 1 base and J shed 8 bases, with 12 bases lying between them. In nucleotides, the CDR3 is TGTGCCACCAGCAGAGGGACAGCACGGGATTCACCCCTCCACTTT. It yields the protein CATSRGTARDSPLHF.

This clonotype was counted only a few times. The rearrangement links TRBV25-1 to TRBJ2-7; 7 bases agree with TRBD1. Germline CDR1 is MGHDK and CDR2 is SYGVNS. The V gene end was trimmed by 6 bases and the J gene end by 0 bases; junction bases not matched to a gene: 2. The CDR3 consists of 13 residues. Here the CDR3 reads CASSTGVSYEQYF. CDR3 DNA: TGTGCCAGCAGCACAGGGGTCTCCTACGAGCAGTACTTC.

This clonotype was seen more than once but under ten times. V is TRBV29-1 and J is TRBJ1-1, with D uncertain. Trimming took off 6 bases at V and 7 bases at J, with 9 bases between the two ends. Germline CDR1 SQVTM, CDR2 ANQGSEA. The CDR3 runs to 10 residues. CDR3 in DNA: TGCAGCGTGATACAGTATGAAGCTTTCTTT. Protein: CSVIQYEAFF.

V usage is TRBV24-1 and J usage is TRBJ2-2; no clear D gene. The ends were cut back, 5 bases at V and 2 bases at J, with 8 bases in the middle. Germline CDR1 is KGHDR and CDR2 is SFDVKD. The CDR3 has 14 amino acids. DNA for the CDR3: TGTGCCACCAGTGGACGGGTTAACACCGGGGAGCTGTTTTTT. It codes for CATSGRVNTGELFF.

The chain joins TRBV2 to TRBJ1-1; 7 nucleotides line up with TRBD1. This CDR3 is built from 14 residues. J gave up 2 bases and V 6 bases, and 6 bases lay outside the gene matches. Germline-derived CDR1 and CDR2 are SNHLY and FYNNEI. As DNA, the CDR3 is TGTGCCAGCAGAACTACAGGGGCAAACACTGAAGCTTTCTTT. It is translated as CASRTTGANTEAFF. The full variable domain, with the rest looked up from reference TRBV2 and TRBJ1-1, is EPEVTQTPSHQVTQMGQEVILRCVPISNHLYFYWYRQILGQKVEFLVSFYNNEISEKSEIFDDQFSVERPDGSNFTLKIRSTKLEDSAMYFCASRTTGANTEAFFGQGTRLTVV.

This clonotype occurred many times. The chain employs TRBV6-5 and TRBJ2-7; 8 nucleotides align to TRBD2. The CDR3 has 14 residues. J was trimmed by 2 bases and V by 4 bases; bases with no gene match: 4. Germline V CDR1 and CDR2: MNHEY, SVGAGI. In nucleotides, the CDR3 is TGTGCCAGCAGTTTAAGCGGGAGTCCCTACGAGCAGTACTTC. Translated, it gives CASSLSGSPYEQYF.

This clonotype has a count of ten or more. V and J are TRBV5-1 and TRBJ2-5; D may be TRBD1 or TRBD2 (5 bases each). Germline V gives CDR1 SGHRS, CDR2 YFSETQ. Trimming removed 2 bases at V and 1 base at J, with 9 bases between. The CDR3 length is 14 residues. The CDR3: CASSFGGAQETQYF. The CDR3 region has the DNA TGCGCCAGCAGCTTTGGGGGAGCCCAAGAGACCCAGTACTTC. The full variable domain, completed using reference TRBV5-1 and TRBJ2-5, is KAGVTQTPRYLIKTRGQQVTLSCSPISGHRSVSWYQQTPGQGLQFLFEYFSETQRNKGNFPGRFSGRQFSNSRSEMNVSTLELGDSALYLCASSFGGAQETQYFGPGTRLLVL.

This clonotype was observed a handful of times. This chain links TRBV3-1 with TRBJ2-5; 8 bases fit TRBD2. The length of the CDR3 is 18 residues. Per the germline V gene, CDR1 is LGHDT and CDR2 is YNNKEL (reference sequence). The J segment lost 1 base and the V segment lost 3 bases, leaving 13 bases of the junction unmatched. The CDR3 bases are TGTGCCAGCAGCCACGCGCTATTACTAGCGGAGGTCCAAGAGACCCAGTACTTC. This encodes CASSHALLLAEVQETQYF.

The sample holds a few counts of this clonotype. V and J are TRBV27 and TRBJ2-3; D is tentatively TRBD1 or TRBD2 (5 bases each). Germline V gives CDR1 MNHEY, CDR2 SMNVEV (reference sequence). V lost 8 bases to trimming and J lost 2 bases, with 17 bases between them. The length of the CDR3 is 15 residues. CDR3 protein: CASSPGRTYTDTQYF. The CDR3 coding sequence is TGTGCCAGCTCTCCGGGGCGGACCTACACAGATACGCAGTATTTT.

The genes are TRBV7-2 and TRBJ2-1; D is tentatively TRBD1 or TRBD2 (5 bases each). Trimming cost V 6 bases and J 8 bases, with 17 bases left between them. Germline V gene sequence: CDR1 SGHTA, CDR2 FQGNSA. The CDR3 is made up of 14 amino acids. The CDR3 is CASRPGRFVDEQFF. The CDR3 nucleotides read TGTGCCAGCAGGCCGGGGCGATTTGTAGATGAGCAGTTCTTC.